A single sample gave rise to the 28 T cell receptor beta chains below, sequenced in a study of blood T cells in healthy people across ages. A second roughly 6 to 12 cycle PCR used barcoded and J-beta primers. A single record per CDR3 protein comes from TCRdb applying MiXCR to the 5' RACE reads. Seen here are some 1,000,000 distinct CDR3 sequences, under 30% observed once, and the top ten hold around 0.75%. Another study also made use of these data, one on T cells of mothers and their children.

The sequencing sample was made of blood. The receptors stem from a girl under 10 years old in good health.

A few counts support this clonotype. The rearrangement uses TRBV28 and TRBJ2-1; 7 bases are a match to TRBD2. This CDR3 contains 16 residues. Per the germline V gene, CDR1 is MDHEN and CDR2 is SYDVKM. Trimming at V came to 4 bases and at J to 0 bases, leaving 6 bases not matched to a gene. The CDR3 DNA reads TGTGCCAGCAGTTCGGGACTATCGAGCTCCTACAATGAGCAGTTCTTC. Protein sequence: CASSSGLSSSYNEQFF.

The chain links TRBV6-5 to TRBJ2-5; no clear D gene. CDR1 and CDR2 (germline): MNHEY, SVGAGI. The CDR3 runs 13 residues. The V end was cut by 2 bases, the J end by 11 bases, with 15 bases between. The CDR3 nucleotides are TGTGCCAGCAGTTACCGTCCGGTGGGTGAGCAGTACTTC. It yields the protein CASSYRPVGEQYF.

This rearrangement joins TRBV5-1 to TRBJ2-1, with 8 nucleotides matching TRBD2. This CDR3 has 16 amino acids. The V gene's germline CDR1 is SGHRS and CDR2 YFSETQ. The V segment lost 2 bases and the J segment 3 bases; nucleotides outside the gene matches: 7. The CDR3 is CASSFSTGTSYNEQFF. The CDR3 region has the DNA TGCGCCAGCAGCTTCTCAACCGGGACTAGCTACAATGAGCAGTTCTTC.

This clonotype has just a few counts. The genes are TRBV29-1 and TRBJ1-3; possible D gene TRBD1, 5 bases. The V gene lost 7 bases and the J gene lost 0 bases, with 13 bases spanning the gap. The CDR3 runs 14 residues. The germline gives CDR1 SQVTM, CDR2 ANQGSEA. The CDR3 DNA reads TGCAGCGCCGGGACTGCCGACTCTGGAAACACCATATATTTT. This encodes CSAGTADSGNTIYF.

V is TRBV10-3 and J is TRBJ1-3; D ambiguous. CDR1 is ENHRY, CDR2 SYGVKD, per germline. This CDR3 is 13 amino acids long. The V end lost 7 bases, the J end lost 3 bases, and 10 bases lay between the germline ends. The CDR3 DNA follows: TGTGCCATCACCGGGCAAGGTGGAAACACCATATATTTT. Protein product: CAITGQGGNTIYF.

This clonotype was recorded a few times. The chain links TRBV5-1 to TRBJ2-1, with a weak D call TRBD2 (5 bases). Trimming pared 3 bases from V and 1 base from J, leaving 11 bases between. Per the germline V gene, CDR1 is SGHRS and CDR2 is YFSETQ. The CDR3 spans 15 residues. The CDR3 protein is CASSSGSGSYNEQFF. The CDR3 DNA is TGCGCCAGCAGCTCTGGTTCGGGGTCCTACAATGAGCAGTTCTTC.

This clonotype was observed a few times. This chain links TRBV12-3 or TRBV12-4 with TRBJ2-7, with 8 bases identical to TRBD2. Trimming cost V 7 bases and J 2 bases; bases outside gene matches: 10. The CDR3 has 15 residues. The DNA of the CDR3 is TGTGCCAGCATTCGTTCGGCGGGAGGTGCCTACGAGCAGTACTTC. Residues: CASIRSAGGAYEQYF.

The genes are TRBV28 and TRBJ2-5, with a tentative D call TRBD1 (6 bases). The last part of the DNA fits TRBJ2-1 better; the J call may be wrong. Germline CDR1 and CDR2: MDHEN and SYDVKM. This CDR3 spans 11 amino acids. The CDR3 DNA reads as TGTGTCTCGGGACACTACAATGAGCAGTTCTTC. Protein sequence: CVSGHYNEQFF.

The V and J genes are TRBV6-2 or TRBV6-3 and TRBJ2-1; 7 nucleotides align to TRBD2. Germline V CDR1 and CDR2: MNHEY, SVGEGT. Losses at the gene ends were 5 bases for V and 8 bases for J; bases not matched to a gene: 15. This CDR3 spans 16 amino acids. CDR3 sequence: CASSDTRGGFRDEQFF. The CDR3 nucleotides are TGTGCCAGCAGTGATACTCGGGGAGGGTTTAGGGATGAGCAGTTCTTC.

This clonotype turned up a few times. V is TRBV12-3 or TRBV12-4 and J is TRBJ1-2; 7 nucleotides match TRBD1. With V trimmed by 3 bases and J by 4 bases, 5 bases remained unmatched. The CDR3 has 14 residues. This CDR3 reads CASSFGQAAYGYTF. As DNA, the CDR3 is TGTGCCAGCAGTTTTGGACAGGCCGCCTATGGCTACACCTTC.

The rearrangement links TRBV4-1 to TRBJ1-2; a weak D match, TRBD1 (5 bases). This CDR3 contains 14 residues. In germline, CDR1 is MGHRA, CDR2 YSYEKL. The V end lost 3 bases, the J end lost 3 bases, and 11 bases lay between the germline ends. CDR3 sequence: CASSHPGADYGYTF. CDR3 bases: TGCGCCAGCAGCCACCCCGGGGCGGACTATGGCTACACCTTC.

The chain employs TRBV14 and TRBJ2-7; D is uncertain. CDR1 and CDR2 (germline): SGHDN, FVKESK. The CDR3 consists of 13 residues. V lost 0 bases and J 3 bases, leaving 6 bases between the germline ends. CDR3 DNA: TGTGCCAGCAGCCAAGACGCAGACTACGAGCAGTACTTC. It codes for CASSQDADYEQYF.

This clonotype was observed a few times. The chain combines TRBV6-5 with TRBJ2-5; 9 bases are shared with TRBD2. The J call could be wrong; TRBJ2-7 is a better fit for the DNA end. CDR1 and CDR2 from the germline V gene are MNHEY and SVGAGI. The CDR3 extends over 15 amino acids. CDR3 DNA sequence: TGTGCCAGCAGTCTCGTGACTAGCGGCGCCTACGAGCAGTACTTC. As protein: CASSLVTSGAYEQYF.

V gene TRBV6-5 combines with J gene TRBJ2-2, with no clear D. The CDR3 runs 12 residues. The V and J ends lost 4 bases and 6 bases respectively, with 6 bases between them. Per germline, CDR1 MNHEY and CDR2 SVGAGI. In nucleotides, the CDR3 is TGTGCCAGCAGTTCGGAAGCCGGGGAGCTGTTTTTT. Encoded protein: CASSSEAGELFF.

This clonotype has more than one count but fewer than ten. The V call is TRBV5-1, the J call TRBJ2-5; D may be TRBD1 (5 bases). CDR3 size: 15 residues. Between the trimmed V and J ends, which lost 4 bases and 4 bases, there was a span of 17 bases. The germline gives CDR1 SGHRS, CDR2 YFSETQ. The CDR3 loop reads CASSADLERGETQYF. The CDR3 DNA sequence: TGCGCCAGCAGCGCGGACCTGGAAAGGGGAGAGACCCAGTACTTC.

A note on this clonotype: One end of the junction varies from germline; a read error may be responsible. The rearrangement links TRBV28 to TRBJ1-1; tentative D call: TRBD1 (5 bases). The CDR3 totals 16 residues. Germline CDR1 reads MDHEN; CDR2 reads SYDVKM. The CDR3 DNA follows: TGTGCCAGCAGTTTTTTGGCGGGACTCATGAACACTGAAGCTTCCTTT. As protein: CASSFLAGLMNTEASF.

Points on this clonotype: One end of the junction fails to match germline, which may point to a read error. The CDR3 protein is CASSYSLPRALGENEKLFF. The CDR3 DNA reads TGTGCCAGCAGCTACTCCCTCCCTAGGGCCCTGGGGGAAAATGAAAAACTGTTTTTT. The chain has TRBV6-5 and TRBJ1-4; TRBD1 might be the D (5 bases). The germline gives CDR1 MNHEY, CDR2 SVGAGI. CDR3 length: 19 amino acids.

The table lists this clonotype with a few counts. This rearrangement joins TRBV11-2 to TRBJ1-2; 8 bases are shared with TRBD1. The CDR3 spans 14 residues. With 5 bases clipped from V and 3 bases from J, the junction kept 5 bases outside the gene matches. The germline CDR1 and CDR2 sequences are SGHAT and FQNNGV. CDR3 in amino acids: CASSRSTGDYGYTF. In DNA, the CDR3 is TGTGCCAGCAGCCGCTCGACAGGGGACTATGGCTACACCTTC.

This clonotype was observed a handful of times. V is TRBV9 and J is TRBJ2-1, with 8 positions matching TRBD1. CDR1 and CDR2 from the germline V gene are SGDLS and YYNGEE. The CDR3 runs to 15 residues. V shed 0 bases and J 4 bases; nucleotides not matched to a gene: 3. For the CDR3, the DNA is TGTGCCAGCAGCGTAGATGGGACAGGTTACAATGAGCAGTTCTTC. Its translation: CASSVDGTGYNEQFF.

V gene TRBV6-6 combines with J gene TRBJ2-4; TRBD2 is a possible D gene (6 bases). The CDR3 is made up of 15 amino acids. With 2 bases removed from V and 5 bases from J, the gap between germline ends came to 13 bases. In germline, CDR1 is MNHNY, CDR2 SVGAGI (reference sequence). Here the CDR3 DNA reads TGTGCCAGCAGTTACCCGAAAGGAGGGGAAAACATTCAGTACTTC. Protein product: CASSYPKGGENIQYF.

This clonotype was seen a handful of times. CDR3 in DNA: TGTGCCAGCAGCTTGCTCCTGAGCGGGGAGCTGTTTTTT. Residues: CASSLLLSGELFF. This rearrangement joins TRBV5-5 to TRBJ2-2; the D is unclear. Germline assignment: CDR1 SGHKS and CDR2 YYEKEE (reference sequence). CDR3 length equals 13 residues. Deletions cut 1 base from V and 7 bases from J, with 8 bases between.

The chain has TRBV7-2 and TRBJ2-5; TRBD2 matches 8 bases. CDR3 length: 15 amino acids. Losses at the gene ends were 4 bases for V and 4 bases for J; bases not matched to a gene: 8. Germline V gene lookup returns CDR1 SGHTA and CDR2 FQGNSA. CDR3 in amino acids: CASSSTSLAGETQYF. In nucleotides, the CDR3 is TGTGCCAGCAGCTCCACATCCCTAGCGGGAGAGACCCAGTACTTC. Full variable domain (missing parts from reference TRBV7-2 and TRBJ2-5): GAGVSQSPSNKVTEKGKDVELRCDPISGHTALYWYRQSLGQGLEFLIYFQGNSAPDKSGLPSDRFSAERTGGSVSTLTIQRTQQEDSAVYLCASSSTSLAGETQYFGPGTRLLVL.

Only a few counts were recorded for this clonotype. The chain is built from TRBV28 and TRBJ1-5; D possibly corresponds to TRBD1 (6 bases). CDR1 and CDR2 from the germline V gene are MDHEN and SYDVKM. The CDR3 spans 14 residues. V was pared by 6 bases and J by 7 bases, with 16 bases between. The CDR3 spells CASSPRGRRQPQHF. CDR3 in DNA: TGTGCCAGCAGCCCCAGGGGTCGGCGACAGCCCCAGCATTTT.

In this sample, this clonotype turned up many times. The rearrangement links TRBV12-3 or TRBV12-4 to TRBJ2-4; no clear D gene. The V end was cut by 2 bases, the J end by 0 bases, with 5 bases between. This CDR3 is 14 amino acids long. The CDR3 region is CASSLSLAKNIQYF. The CDR3 coding sequence is TGTGCCAGCAGTTTATCCCTAGCCAAAAACATTCAGTACTTC.

This clonotype came up a few times. The V call is TRBV4-3, the J call TRBJ2-1, with a tentative D call TRBD1 (6 bases). Looked up from germline, CDR1 is LGHNA and CDR2 is YSLEER. The CDR3 covers 16 residues. The V and J ends lost 0 bases and 9 bases respectively, with 18 bases between them. In DNA form, the CDR3 reads TGCGCCAGCAGCCAAGACAGGGGAGTAAGTGGAACTGAGCAGTTCTTC. It encodes CASSQDRGVSGTEQFF.

The sample holds many counts of this clonotype. The chain has TRBV6-2 or TRBV6-3 and TRBJ2-7, with D uncertain. V lost 0 bases and J 2 bases, leaving 2 bases between the germline ends. This CDR3 comprises 12 residues. Germline V gives CDR1 MNHEY, CDR2 SVGEGT. CDR3 loop: CASSYSTYEQYF. The CDR3 DNA sequence: TGTGCCAGCAGTTACTCTACCTACGAGCAGTACTTC.

The chain uses TRBV29-1 and TRBJ2-7; 8 bases line up with TRBD1. The germline gives CDR1 SQVTM, CDR2 ANQGSEA. The CDR3 loop spans 12 amino acids. V lost 4 bases, J lost 5 bases, and 4 bases stayed unmatched. CDR3 loop: CSVGTGNHEQYF. The CDR3 region has the DNA TGCAGCGTTGGGACAGGGAACCACGAGCAGTACTTC.

The rearrangement links TRBV7-9 to TRBJ2-5, with D perhaps given as TRBD1 or TRBD2 (5 bases each). The J call is uncertain, as TRBJ2-7 better fits the DNA end. The CDR3 is 15 residues long. Looked up from germline, CDR1 is SEHNR and CDR2 is FQNEAQ (reference sequence). The CDR3 DNA follows: TGTGCCAGCAGCTTCGGGGTGAATGGGGGCTACGAGCAGTACTTC. Translation: CASSFGVNGGYEQYF.